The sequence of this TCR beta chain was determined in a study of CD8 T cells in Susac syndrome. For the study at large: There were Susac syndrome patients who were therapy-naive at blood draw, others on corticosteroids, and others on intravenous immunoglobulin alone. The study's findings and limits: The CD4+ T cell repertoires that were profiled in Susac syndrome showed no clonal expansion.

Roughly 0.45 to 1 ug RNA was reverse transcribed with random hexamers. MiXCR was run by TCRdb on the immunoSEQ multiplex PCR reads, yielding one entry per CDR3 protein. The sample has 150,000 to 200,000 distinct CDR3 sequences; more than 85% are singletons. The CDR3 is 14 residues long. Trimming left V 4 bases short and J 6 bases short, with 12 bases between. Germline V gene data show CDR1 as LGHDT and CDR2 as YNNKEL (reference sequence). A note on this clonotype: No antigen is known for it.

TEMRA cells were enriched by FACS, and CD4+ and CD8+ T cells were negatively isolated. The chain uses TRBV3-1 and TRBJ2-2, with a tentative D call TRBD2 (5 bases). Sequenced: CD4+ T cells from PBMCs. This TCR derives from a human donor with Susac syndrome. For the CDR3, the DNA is TGTGCCAGCAGCCCCATATCCGGGGCCGGGGAGCTGTTTTTT. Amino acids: CASSPISGAGELFF.